The clone carrying this TCR beta chain was detected a few times. Its specificity is unknown. The record originates from a study of beta chain features in type 1 diabetes. Overall study results and limits: Any PCR bias toward short templates would affect both groups alike. Type 1 diabetes patients had fewer VDJ junction insertions and more deletions. Moderately but significantly shorter TCRB CDR3s were found in Type 1 diabetes patients in all four CD4+ subsets.

A sort by CD45RO/CCR7/CD25/CD127/CD95/CD27 yielded CD4+ naive, central memory, regulatory and stem cell-like memory cells. cDNA synthesis used the whole RNA isolate, giving expressed TCRB sequences. Profiled with immunoSEQ multiplex PCR; TCRdb holds only in-frame clones, not every one. The sample shows under 850,000 clones, roughly 13% of them seen only once. V was shortened by 5 bases and J by 3 bases, with 16 bases between the two germline ends. Germline CDR1 reads MNHEY; CDR2 reads SVGAGI. The CDR3 is made up of 15 amino acids. The chain combines TRBV6-5 with TRBJ1-2; D is uncertain. Sequencing was carried out using naive CD4+ T cells from blood. The TCR sequence derives from a man between 18 and 29 years old with type 1 diabetes. This CDR3 is CASSPPGVRHYGYTF. In DNA form, the CDR3 reads TGTGCCAGCAGTCCCCCCGGGGTTAGGCACTATGGCTACACCTTC.